These 24 T cell receptor beta chains share one sample of origin, sequenced in a study of post-analysis software for immune sequencing data (dated by TCRdb to 2015 to 2017). Their specific antigens are unknown. Here is what the overall study found, with its caveats: Patients showed significantly higher frequencies than controls for a handful of TRBV segments, among them TRBV5-6, TRBV5-1 and TRBV20-1.

Library preparation used PCR. The instrument was an Illumina HiSeq 2500. Unique molecular identifiers were incorporated into TCR beta cDNA libraries to reduce PCR and sequencing biases. TCRdb reprocessing: public reads trimmed at Q25 with fastp, clones called with MiXCR, in-frame beta chains kept. Each CDR3 protein gets just one entry, which takes the most common genes and DNA from the rows behind it. The sample table shows about 770,000 distinct CDR3 sequences, and 35% to 55% are seen once. The ten largest clones add up to just under 5% of the sample. Sequencing input: blood. These receptor sequences come from a girl between 10 and 17 years old with multiple sclerosis.

The chain carries TRBV28 and TRBJ2-7, with D possibly being TRBD1 (5 bases). V dropped 8 bases and J dropped 1 base, with 12 bases sitting between them. Per the germline V gene, CDR1 is MDHEN and CDR2 is SYDVKM. The length of the CDR3 is 13 residues. The CDR3 loop is CASEGADSYEQYF. The CDR3 DNA reads as TGTGCCAGCGAAGGGGCGGATTCCTACGAGCAGTACTTC.

This chain connects TRBV12-3 or TRBV12-4 to TRBJ2-7; 7 nucleotides match TRBD1. V lost 5 bases and J lost 2; bases outside the gene matches: 6. The CDR3 covers 14 residues. The CDR3 region is CASSQGTETYEQYF. CDR3 DNA: TGTGCCAGCAGTCAAGGGACAGAGACCTACGAGCAGTACTTC.

The chain is built from TRBV12-5 and TRBJ1-1; D not resolved. Germline CDR1 reads LGHNT; CDR2 reads FRNRAP. Trimming removed 1 base from V and 4 bases from J, with 10 bases in between. The CDR3 sequence is 14 residues long. This CDR3 reads CASGLAPHGTEAFF. CDR3 bases: TGTGCTAGTGGTTTGGCTCCTCATGGCACTGAAGCTTTCTTT.

This clonotype has just a few counts. This chain uses TRBV13 with TRBJ2-7; no definite D call. The CDR3 extends over 12 amino acids. V shed 5 bases and J shed 0 bases, with 5 bases lying between them. The germline gives CDR1 PRHDT, CDR2 FYEKMQ (reference sequence). The CDR3 DNA reads as TGTGCCAGCAGCCATTCCTCCTACGAGCAGTACTTC. It specifies CASSHSSYEQYF.

This clonotype was recorded a few times. In DNA form, the CDR3 reads TGTGCCAGCAGCCAATTCGGGGGCTCAGATACGCAGTATTTT. Its translation is CASSQFGGSDTQYF. The rearrangement uses TRBV3-1 and TRBJ2-3; D could derive from TRBD1 or TRBD2 (6 bases each). This CDR3 has 14 amino acids. Trimming took off 2 bases at V and 4 bases at J, with 10 bases between the two ends. In germline, CDR1 is LGHDT, CDR2 YNNKEL (reference sequence).

In its sample, this clonotype was seen a few times. This rearrangement joins TRBV29-1 to TRBJ2-1; 7 nucleotides agree with TRBD2. The germline CDR1 and CDR2 sequences are SQVTM and ANQGSEA. Unmatched junction bases numbered 3, after V lost 7 bases and J lost 0 bases. The CDR3 consists of 13 residues. The DNA for the CDR3 is TGCAGCGCGGGAGGCCTCTCCTACAATGAGCAGTTCTTC. Its protein product is CSAGGLSYNEQFF.

This rearrangement joins TRBV9 to TRBJ2-1; 10 bases agree with TRBD1. V was pared by 0 bases and J by 5 bases, with 8 bases of the junction left unmatched. Germline loops: CDR1 SGDLS, CDR2 YYNGEE. The CDR3 sequence is 17 residues long. CDR3 DNA sequence: TGTGCCAGCAGCGTAGGGCGGGGACAGGGGAAGGACAATGAGCAGTTCTTC. It yields the protein CASSVGRGQGKDNEQFF.

CDR3 sequence reads: CASSSDRGPPNEQYF. The CDR3 nucleotides are TGTGCCAGCAGCTCGGACAGGGGGCCACCGAACGAGCAGTACTTC. The chain employs TRBV7-2 and TRBJ2-7; 11 positions match TRBD1. The V and J ends lost 4 bases and 5 bases, in that order; junction bases with no gene match: 7. The CDR3 contains 15 residues. Germline CDR1 and CDR2: SGHTA and FQGNSA. Using reference TRBV7-2 and TRBJ2-7 for the parts outside the CDR3, the full variable domain is GAGVSQSPSNKVTEKGKDVELRCDPISGHTALYWYRQSLGQGLEFLIYFQGNSAPDKSGLPSDRFSAERTGGSVSTLTIQRTQQEDSAVYLCASSSDRGPPNEQYFGPGTRLTVT.

This chain joins TRBV6-5 and TRBJ2-3; no clear D gene. In germline, CDR1 is MNHEY, CDR2 SVGAGI. Trimming removed 2 bases from V and 5 bases from J, with 8 bases in between. There are 13 residues in the CDR3. The chain's CDR3 is CASSYGSQDTQYF. CDR3 nucleotide sequence: TGTGCCAGCAGTTACGGGTCTCAAGATACGCAGTATTTT.

The chain uses TRBV7-9 and TRBJ1-5; 7 bases are shared with TRBD1. The V and J ends lost 5 bases and 7 bases, in that order; junction bases with no gene match: 8. Per germline, CDR1 SEHNR and CDR2 FQNEAQ (reference sequence). This CDR3 has 14 residues. The CDR3 DNA reads TGTGCCAGCAGCCCAGGGGGAACCGAGCAGCCCCAGCATTTT. Translating it yields CASSPGGTEQPQHF.

This clonotype has a handful of counts. V and J are TRBV6-1 and TRBJ2-5, with TRBD2 matching over 12 bases. The CDR3 length is 15 residues. Germline values: CDR1 MNHNS, CDR2 SASEGT. Trimming took 7 bases from V and 5 from J; bases not matched to a gene: 8. The CDR3 DNA sequence: TGTGCCAGCACGCCGTACCTAGCGGGAGGGGAGACCCAGTACTTC. Residues: CASTPYLAGGETQYF.

On this clonotype itself: At one of its ends the junction is not consistent with the germline gene, which may arise from a read error. This chain joins TRBV6-2 or TRBV6-3 and TRBJ2-1; TRBD2 agrees at 8 bases. The CDR3 has 15 residues. Germline V gene data show CDR1 as MNHEY and CDR2 as SVGEGT. CDR3: CAGSLTSGERGEQFF. CDR3 nucleotide sequence: TGTGCCGGCAGTCTCACTAGCGGAGAGAGAGGTGAGCAGTTCTTC.

This clonotype was seen a single time. V gene TRBV12-3 or TRBV12-4 combines with J gene TRBJ2-1; 8 bases align to TRBD2. The CDR3 has 15 residues. The J segment lost 7 bases and the V segment lost 5 bases, leaving 10 bases of the junction unmatched. The DNA of the CDR3 is TGTGCCAGCAGTCACTCCGGGACTAGTTGGAATGAGCAGTTCTTC. This encodes CASSHSGTSWNEQFF.

The table lists this clonotype with a few counts. This chain joins TRBV30 and TRBJ2-5; a weak D match, TRBD2 (6 bases). V lost 7 bases to trimming and J lost 13 bases, with 19 bases between them. The CDR3 runs 11 residues. Germline CDR1 GTSNPN, CDR2 SVGIG (reference sequence). The CDR3 spells CASPGGAAMYF. CDR3 nucleotides: TGTGCCTCCCCGGGCGGGGCAGCAATGTACTTC.

The rearrangement joins TRBV29-1 to TRBJ2-1; 7 bases are a match to TRBD2. Trimming at V came to 4 bases and at J to 1 base, leaving 13 bases not matched to a gene. The CDR3 has 17 amino acids. Germline loops: CDR1 SQVTM, CDR2 ANQGSEA. The CDR3 coding sequence is TGCAGCGTTGCGAGGTCTGGCGGGAGTTATTCCTACAATGAGCAGTTCTTC. Translating gives CSVARSGGSYSYNEQFF.

The chain has TRBV2 and TRBJ2-3; tentatively, D is TRBD2 (6 bases). The CDR3 is 16 amino acids. The V and J ends lost 2 bases and 1 base respectively, with 13 bases between them. The V gene's germline CDR1 is SNHLY and CDR2 FYNNEI. CDR3 in amino acids: CASSERAGPRTDTQYF. The CDR3, as DNA: TGTGCCAGCAGTGAACGCGCGGGGCCACGCACAGATACGCAGTATTTT.

There are a few counts of this clonotype. This chain uses TRBV12-3 or TRBV12-4 with TRBJ1-6, with D possibly matching TRBD1 (5 bases). Trimming took off 4 bases at V and 6 bases at J, with 16 bases between the two ends. CDR3 length: 16 residues. CDR3 bases: TGTGCCAGCAGTTCCGGGTACCAGGGCTCTAATTCACCCCTCCACTTT. It encodes CASSSGYQGSNSPLHF.

This rearrangement joins TRBV28 to TRBJ2-7; D uncertain. The germline V and J ends were trimmed by 2 bases and 0 bases, with 8 bases remaining between them. The CDR3 extends over 14 amino acids. Per germline, CDR1 MDHEN and CDR2 SYDVKM. The CDR3 reads CASSLPPSSYEQYF. The CDR3 DNA sequence: TGTGCCAGCAGTTTACCGCCGAGCTCCTACGAGCAGTACTTC.

The V call is TRBV25-1, the J call TRBJ2-5, with 13 bases that match TRBD2. Germline loops: CDR1 MGHDK, CDR2 SYGVNS. J gave up 4 bases and V 6 bases, and 5 bases lay outside the gene matches. The CDR3 runs to 15 residues. The CDR3 DNA reads as TGTGCCAGCAGCCCACTAGCGGGAGGGGGAGAGACCCAGTACTTC. Translation: CASSPLAGGGETQYF.

This clonotype was seen a handful of times. The rearrangement uses TRBV2 and TRBJ2-3, with D perhaps TRBD1 or TRBD2 (6 bases each). CDR3 length equals 11 residues. Germline CDR1 SNHLY, CDR2 FYNNEI. Trimming left V 9 bases short and J 4 bases short, with 8 bases between. The CDR3 sequence is CARGGADTQYF. As DNA, the CDR3 is TGTGCCAGGGGGGGCGCAGATACGCAGTATTTT.

The chain recombines TRBV20-1 with TRBJ2-1; 11 nucleotides align to TRBD2. The CDR3 runs 14 residues. V was pared by 5 bases and J by 2 bases, with 2 bases of the junction left unmatched. CDR1 is DFQATT and CDR2 is SNEGSKA in the germline V gene (reference sequence). The chain's CDR3 is CSAYSGGAYNEQFF. The CDR3 DNA is TGCAGTGCTTATAGCGGGGGGGCCTACAATGAGCAGTTCTTC.

A word on this clonotype: At one of its ends the junction is not consistent with the germline gene, which may arise from a read error. The chain is built from TRBV5-1 and TRBJ1-1; no definite D call. The V gene's germline CDR1 is SGHRS and CDR2 YFSETQ. The CDR3 is 13 amino acids. The CDR3 sequence is CASRLAGGAEAFF. The CDR3 region has the DNA TGCGCCAGCCGCTTGGCGGGTGGCGCTGAAGCTTTCTTT.

V is TRBV7-6 and J is TRBJ1-2, with unresolved D. The CDR3 spans 12 residues. Germline-derived CDR1 and CDR2 are SGHVS and FNYEAQ. Trimming shortened V by 2 bases and J by 7 bases, and 8 bases separated the two germline ends. The CDR3 DNA follows: TGTGCCAGCAGCTTATCCGGGGTTGGCTACACCTTC. The encoded protein is CASSLSGVGYTF.

This clonotype has a count of ten or more. The rearrangement links TRBV12-3 or TRBV12-4 to TRBJ1-5; 7 bases align to TRBD1. The CDR3 totals 14 residues. V shed 6 bases and J 3 bases; nucleotides not matched to a gene: 5. The CDR3 DNA reads as TGTGCCAGCAGCCTTACAGGGGCCAATCAGCCCCAGCATTTT. Its protein is CASSLTGANQPQHF.